Shown below are 20 T cell receptor beta chains from a single sample sequenced in a study of T cell repertoires in ileal Crohn's disease (dated by TCRdb to between 2018 and 2021). Receptor libraries were prepared by the immunoSEQ multiplex PCR assay. TCRdb took over this immuneACCESS table, retaining in-frame rearrangements with V and J assigned. Such tables are incomplete; in checked studies, under half of the missing clones stem from an unresolved V gene, and the remainder is unexplained. Counted in this sample were 9,500 to 15,000 clones; about 80% of them appeared once. The ten largest clones represent less than 5.5% of the sample. The sample taken for sequencing was ileal tissue. The receptors shown here come from an adult with Crohn's disease.

The rearrangement uses TRBV10-3 and TRBJ2-3; the match to TRBD2 covers 12 bases. CDR3 length equals 14 residues. Trimming cost V 7 bases and J 6 bases; bases outside gene matches: 5. Germline V gene sequence: CDR1 ENHRY, CDR2 SYGVKD. This CDR3 is CAIKTSGSEDTQYF. In DNA, the CDR3 is TGTGCCATCAAGACTAGCGGGAGTGAGGATACGCAGTATTTT.

V is TRBV28 and J is TRBJ2-1, with D possibly being TRBD2 (5 bases). The CDR3 has 12 amino acids. Per germline, CDR1 MDHEN and CDR2 SYDVKM. V was trimmed by 4 bases and J by 10 bases, leaving 11 bases between them. CDR3: CASSSQRGEQFF. CDR3 coding DNA: TGTGCCAGCAGTTCCCAACGCGGGGAGCAGTTCTTC.

The V and J genes are TRBV2 and TRBJ1-1; 7 nucleotides align to TRBD1. V lost 4 bases and J lost 9; bases outside the gene matches: 8. Germline CDR1 is SNHLY and CDR2 is FYNNEI. The CDR3 is 13 amino acids. In DNA, the CDR3 is TGTGCCAGCAGTGGGTTGGACAGGACCAAAGCTTTCTTT. Translated: CASSGLDRTKAFF.

The chain couples TRBV28 to TRBJ1-2; maybe TRBD1 (6 bases). Trimming took off 4 bases at V and 2 bases at J, with 26 bases between the two ends. This CDR3 has 19 residues. Germline assignment: CDR1 MDHEN and CDR2 SYDVKM. CDR3 region: CASSSNSGTRGPRNYGYTF. In DNA, the CDR3 is TGTGCCAGCAGTTCAAACTCCGGGACAAGGGGTCCCAGAAACTATGGCTACACCTTC.

CDR3 bases: TGTGCCACCGGAGATAGCGGGGACTACGAGCAGTACTTC. It translates to CATGDSGDYEQYF. The chain uses TRBV6-6 and TRBJ2-7; 8 nucleotides align to TRBD2. Unmatched junction bases numbered 8, after V lost 10 bases and J lost 3 bases. Germline lookup yields CDR1 MNHNY and CDR2 SVGAGI (reference sequence). This CDR3 has 13 amino acids.

The J gene is TRBJ1-1, the V gene TRBV6-5, with D unresolved. The CDR3 has 16 amino acids. The germline V gene encodes CDR1 MNHEY and CDR2 SVGAGI. The V end lost 0 bases, the J end lost 0 bases, and 11 bases lay between the germline ends. The CDR3 reads CASSYSSTVLNTEAFF. Here the CDR3 DNA reads TGTGCCAGCAGTTACTCGTCCACAGTCTTGAACACTGAAGCTTTCTTT.

This clone was seen a handful of times. This rearrangement joins TRBV28 to TRBJ2-7, with a tentative D call TRBD2 (7 bases). This CDR3 has 15 residues. Germline CDR1 and CDR2: MDHEN and SYDVKM. V was pared by 6 bases and J by 4 bases, with 19 bases between. CDR3 nucleotide sequence: TGTGCCAGCAGAACCGGGGGGCCAAAAAGGTACGAGCAGTACTTC. It codes for CASRTGGPKRYEQYF. Using reference TRBV28 and TRBJ2-7 for the parts outside the CDR3, the full variable domain is DVKVTQSSRYLVKRTGEKVFLECVQDMDHENMFWYRQDPGLGLRLIYFSYDVKMKEKGDIPEGYSVSREKKERFSLILESASTNQTSMYLCASRTGGPKRYEQYFGPGTRLTVT.

This chain connects TRBV7-2 to TRBJ2-7, with 9 bases aligning to TRBD2. CDR1 SGHTA and CDR2 FQGNSA come from the germline V gene. CDR3 length equals 15 residues. J lost 4 bases, V lost 6 bases, and 10 bases had no gene match. CDR3 in amino acids: CASRRRAGGNYEQYF. The DNA for the CDR3 is TGTGCCAGCAGACGGCGAGCGGGAGGCAATTACGAGCAGTACTTC.

The gene calls are TRBV2 and TRBJ2-3; 13 bases are a match to TRBD2. Per germline, CDR1 SNHLY and CDR2 FYNNEI. This CDR3 is 16 amino acids long. With V trimmed by 8 bases and J by 0 bases, 5 bases remained unmatched. CDR3 sequence: CASGTSGEGSTDTQYF. In DNA form, the CDR3 reads TGTGCCAGCGGGACTAGCGGGGAGGGCAGCACAGATACGCAGTATTTT.

V is TRBV5-1 and J is TRBJ2-5, with D maybe TRBD2 (6 bases). The DNA matches TRBJ2-7 better at its end, which makes the J call doubtful. CDR1 is SGHRS, CDR2 YFSETQ, per germline. This CDR3 contains 13 residues. Here the CDR3 reads CASSLWGVNEQYF. In nucleotides, the CDR3 is TGCGCCAGCAGCCTTTGGGGGGTTAACGAGCAGTACTTC.

The chain is built from TRBV11-2 and TRBJ2-2, with TRBD1 matching over 9 bases. With 8 bases clipped from V and 1 base from J, the junction kept 2 bases outside the gene matches. The CDR3 is 14 residues long. Per germline, CDR1 SGHAT and CDR2 FQNNGV. CDR3 residues: CASGTGKNTGELFF. The CDR3 DNA is TGTGCCAGCGGGACAGGGAAGAACACCGGGGAGCTGTTTTTT.

This clone was counted only a few times. A read error may account for a junction end that differs from germline. CDR3 sequence reads: CASREDRVGGYTF. In DNA form, the CDR3 reads TGTGCCAGCAGGGAAGACAGGGTAGGCGGCTACACCTTC. The V gene is TRBV2, the J gene TRBJ1-2, with 7 bases identical to TRBD1. CDR1 is SNHLY and CDR2 is FYNNEI in the germline V gene. The CDR3 spans 13 residues.

V usage is TRBV20-1 and J usage is TRBJ2-5; D is uncertain. The germline V gene encodes CDR1 DFQATT and CDR2 SNEGSKA (reference sequence). Trimming left V 5 bases short and J 7 bases short, with 11 bases between. The CDR3 runs 11 residues. The CDR3 is CSAPNTGTQYF. As DNA, the CDR3 is TGCAGTGCTCCGAACACGGGGACCCAGTACTTC.

Regarding this clone: In the same sample, other DNA sequences code for this CDR3. V usage is TRBV13 and J usage is TRBJ1-1, with TRBD1 matching over 8 bases. V lost 5 bases and J lost 3; bases outside the gene matches: 5. Germline values: CDR1 PRHDT, CDR2 FYEKMQ (reference sequence). There are 14 residues in the CDR3. CDR3 loop: CASSPDRGHTEAFF. CDR3 bases: TGTGCCAGCAGCCCCGACAGGGGCCACACTGAAGCTTTCTTT.

V usage is TRBV7-9 and J usage is TRBJ2-2; D remains unclear. CDR3 length: 12 residues. V lost 6 bases and J lost 4, with 6 bases in between. Germline CDR1 reads SEHNR; CDR2 reads FQNEAQ (reference sequence). This CDR3 is CASSSVTGELFF. The CDR3 nucleotides read TGTGCCAGCAGTTCCGTCACCGGGGAGCTGTTTTTT.

V gene TRBV6-5 combines with J gene TRBJ2-7; 8 bases fit TRBD2. Germline CDR1 MNHEY, CDR2 SVGAGI. The ends lost 2 bases at V and 2 bases at J; junction bases unmatched: 5. CDR3 length: 15 amino acids. CDR3 loop: CASSYGAGGAYEQYF. CDR3 coding DNA: TGTGCCAGCAGTTACGGGGCGGGAGGAGCCTACGAGCAGTACTTC.

The chain couples TRBV7-9 to TRBJ2-3; 9 nucleotides align to TRBD2. V gave up 1 base and J gave up 6 bases; unmatched junction bases: 5. Per the germline V gene, CDR1 is SEHNR and CDR2 is FQNEAQ (reference sequence). The CDR3 extends over 15 amino acids. CDR3 nucleotides: TGTGCCAGCAGCTTAGAAAAGCGGGGGGCGGATACGCAGTATTTT. It specifies CASSLEKRGADTQYF.

The chain links TRBV5-6 to TRBJ2-5; D is possibly TRBD2 (6 bases). Germline V gene sequence: CDR1 SGHDT, CDR2 YYEEEE. The CDR3 runs to 13 residues. With 4 bases removed from V and 4 bases from J, the gap between germline ends came to 11 bases. The CDR3 coding sequence is TGTGCCAGCAGCGCGGGACGCGGAGAGACCCAGTACTTC. Amino acid sequence: CASSAGRGETQYF.

This clone was counted a single time. The gene calls are TRBV2 and TRBJ2-7; D unclear. The V gene lost 0 bases and the J gene lost 8 bases, with 8 bases spanning the gap. The CDR3 totals 12 residues. Germline V CDR1 and CDR2: SNHLY, FYNNEI. CDR3 nucleotide sequence: TGTGCCAGCAGTGAAGCGCACAGACAGCAGTACTTC. Translated, it gives CASSEAHRQQYF.

This chain links TRBV5-4 with TRBJ2-7; 13 bases line up with TRBD2. With V trimmed by 3 bases and J by 4 bases, 10 bases remained unmatched. In germline, CDR1 is SGHNT, CDR2 YYREEE (reference sequence). The length of the CDR3 is 17 residues. CDR3 coding DNA: TGTGCCAGCAGCTCGGGTAGGACTAGCGGGAGTACGTACGAGCAGTACTTC. This encodes CASSSGRTSGSTYEQYF.